The 11 T cell receptor beta chains below all came from one sample that was sequenced in a study of PD-1 blockade in classical Hodgkin lymphoma. Only in-frame clones appear in the TCRdb table, and some are missing; sequencing was by immunoSEQ multiplex PCR. Here the sample spans 35,000 to 50,000 clones, 76% being singletons. There was relapse after autologous stem cell transplantation in every patient, and there was variation in brentuximab vedotin exposure. The sample was peripheral blood mononuclear cells (PBMCs), taken at baseline. These TCRs come from a human donor with classical Hodgkin lymphoma.

A few counts support this clone. This chain connects TRBV11-2 to TRBJ2-1, with 14 bases matching TRBD2. In germline, CDR1 is SGHAT, CDR2 FQNNGV. The CDR3 consists of 14 residues. J lost 12 bases, V lost 1 base, and 2 bases had no gene match. CDR3 nucleotides: TGTGCCAGCAGCTTAGTGGGACTAGCGGGGGTGCAGTTCTTC. Residues: CASSLVGLAGVQFF.

The V call is TRBV5-4, the J call TRBJ2-5, with D tentatively TRBD2 (6 bases). CDR1 is SGHNT, CDR2 YYREEE, per germline (reference sequence). The CDR3 is 16 amino acids. Trimming pared 4 bases from V and 0 bases from J, leaving 16 bases between. In DNA, the CDR3 is TGTGCCAGCAGCCCGAGCGGCGGGACGTACCAAGAGACCCAGTACTTC. Protein: CASSPSGGTYQETQYF.

This chain connects TRBV11-3 to TRBJ2-5; a weak D match, TRBD2 (6 bases). Trimming removed 1 base from V and 5 bases from J, with 11 bases in between. Germline V gene sequence: CDR1 SGHNT, CDR2 YENEEA. This CDR3 region has 14 residues. The CDR3 loop reads CASSLAGAGETQYF. CDR3 nucleotide sequence: TGTGCCAGCAGCTTAGCGGGAGCTGGGGAGACCCAGTACTTC.

The rearrangement uses TRBV28 and TRBJ2-3, with TRBD1 identical over 8 bases. The germline V gene has CDR1 MDHEN and CDR2 SYDVKM. The CDR3 is 16 residues long. With V trimmed by 4 bases and J by 0 bases, 6 bases remained unmatched. The CDR3 sequence: CASSSWTGISTDTQYF. The CDR3 nucleotides read TGTGCCAGCAGTTCCTGGACAGGGATTAGCACAGATACGCAGTATTTT. The full variable domain, with the rest looked up from reference TRBV28 and TRBJ2-3, is DVKVTQSSRYLVKRTGEKVFLECVQDMDHENMFWYRQDPGLGLRLIYFSYDVKMKEKGDIPEGYSVSREKKERFSLILESASTNQTSMYLCASSSWTGISTDTQYFGPGTRLTVL.

V gene TRBV28 combines with J gene TRBJ1-5, with D possibly TRBD1 on 5 matching bases. Trimming cost V 8 bases and J 0 bases, with 23 bases left between them. The germline gives CDR1 MDHEN, CDR2 SYDVKM. CDR3 length: 18 residues. The CDR3: CASATSRGRSYSNQPQHF. Written as DNA, the CDR3 is TGTGCCAGCGCCACTTCGAGGGGACGGTCCTATAGCAATCAGCCCCAGCATTTT.

This chain uses TRBV5-1 with TRBJ2-1, with TRBD2 identical over 10 bases. The length of the CDR3 is 16 residues. Losses at the gene ends were 2 bases for V and 7 bases for J; bases not matched to a gene: 9. From germline, CDR1 is SGHRS and CDR2 YFSETQ. The CDR3 region is CASSLFRGLAYNEQFF. CDR3 nucleotide sequence: TGCGCCAGCAGCTTATTCCGGGGACTAGCGTATAATGAGCAGTTCTTC.

V and J are TRBV6-5 and TRBJ2-7, with D possibly TRBD2 on 5 matching bases. The CDR3 sequence is 12 residues long. The V gene's germline CDR1 is MNHEY and CDR2 SVGAGI. Trimming removed 5 bases from V and 4 bases from J, with 9 bases in between. CDR3 sequence reads: CASSEGGYEQYF. The CDR3 coding sequence is TGTGCCAGCAGTGAAGGAGGATACGAGCAGTACTTC.

This clone came up a few times. The chain carries TRBV29-1 and TRBJ2-7; 11 bases agree with TRBD2. Germline lookup yields CDR1 SQVTM and CDR2 ANQGSEA. The junction had 7 bases not matched to a gene; V was cut back by 4 bases and J by 5 bases. CDR3 size: 14 residues. The CDR3 spells CSVGLAGGPNEQYF. CDR3 coding DNA: TGCAGCGTTGGGTTAGCGGGAGGGCCTAACGAGCAGTACTTC.

The rearrangement links TRBV6-1 to TRBJ1-6; D not certain. This CDR3 comprises 15 residues. The germline V gene has CDR1 MNHNS and CDR2 SASEGT. The ends were cut back, 8 bases at V and 3 bases at J, with 14 bases in the middle. Here the CDR3 reads CASQPAVGYNSPLHF. In nucleotides, the CDR3 is TGTGCCAGCCAGCCCGCCGTGGGCTATAATTCACCCCTCCACTTT.

The CDR3 region is CASSLFSGNSNQPQHF. CDR3 coding DNA: TGTGCCAGCAGTTTATTTTCGGGGAATAGCAATCAGCCCCAGCATTTT. The chain is built from TRBV27 and TRBJ1-5; D is unclear. Germline CDR1 MNHEY, CDR2 SMNVEV (reference sequence). Trimming took 1 base from V and 0 from J, leaving 10 bases between them. CDR3 length: 16 residues.

The rearrangement uses TRBV4-3 and TRBJ1-1; 7 nucleotides agree with TRBD1. The CDR3 has 11 residues. From germline, CDR1 is LGHNA and CDR2 YSLEER. J lost 4 bases, V lost 8 bases, and 1 base had no gene match. The CDR3 nucleotides read TGCGCCAGCGCAGGGGGCACTGAAGCTTTCTTT. This encodes CASAGGTEAFF.